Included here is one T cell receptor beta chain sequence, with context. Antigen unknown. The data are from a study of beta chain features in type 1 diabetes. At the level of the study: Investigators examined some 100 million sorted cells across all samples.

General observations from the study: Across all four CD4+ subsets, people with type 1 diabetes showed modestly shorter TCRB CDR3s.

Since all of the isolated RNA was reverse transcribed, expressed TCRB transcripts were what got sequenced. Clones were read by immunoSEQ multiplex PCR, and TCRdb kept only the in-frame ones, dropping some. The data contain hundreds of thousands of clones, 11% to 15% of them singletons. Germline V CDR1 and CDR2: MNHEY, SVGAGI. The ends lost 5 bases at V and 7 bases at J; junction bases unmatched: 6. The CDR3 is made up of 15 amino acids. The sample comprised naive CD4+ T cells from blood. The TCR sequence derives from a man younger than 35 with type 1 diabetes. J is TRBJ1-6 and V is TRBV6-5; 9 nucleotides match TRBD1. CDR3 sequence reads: CASSIYRGRNSPLHF. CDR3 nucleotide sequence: TGTGCCAGCAGTATCTACAGGGGGCGGAATTCACCCCTCCACTTT.